Each of the 18 T cell receptor beta chains below was sequenced from the same sample in a study of shared clonotypes between healthy human individuals. The table came from immunoSEQ multiplex PCR; TCRdb's copy has only in-frame clones and leaves some out. The table has about 2 million clones, approximately 94% seen once. Terminally differentiated effector memory CD45RA+ cells were excluded by CCR7 positive selection of CD45RO-negative cells. Sequencing was done on a sample of naive CD8+ T cells sorted from blood. The receptors here all came from a man between 18 and 29 years old in good health.

This clone was counted a single time. J is TRBJ2-1 and V is TRBV4-2, with TRBD2 matching over 7 bases. Germline CDR1 reads LGHNA; CDR2 reads YNFKEQ. The CDR3 runs 17 residues. With V trimmed by 1 base and J by 0 bases, 6 bases remained unmatched. CDR3 sequence (DNA): TGTGCCAGCAGCCAAGGGGGGGAGGGTTTCTCCTACAATGAGCAGTTCTTC. Translating gives CASSQGGEGFSYNEQFF.

The genes are TRBV28 and TRBJ1-2, with unresolved D. V lost 3 bases and J 2 bases, leaving 10 bases between the germline ends. The CDR3 has 14 residues. Germline V lookup: CDR1 MDHEN, CDR2 SYDVKM. The CDR3 DNA sequence: TGTGCCAGCAGTTTTAGAGGAGAGAACTATGGCTACACCTTC. This gives the protein CASSFRGENYGYTF.

V and J are TRBV27 and TRBJ2-7, with a possible D match to TRBD1 (5 bases). Trimming took off 5 bases at V and 12 bases at J, with 20 bases between the two ends. The V gene's germline CDR1 is MNHEY and CDR2 SMNVEV (reference sequence). The CDR3 covers 13 residues. CDR3 nucleotide sequence: TGTGCCAGCAGTCTTATGGCCGGATCAGGGCTGTACTTC. It encodes CASSLMAGSGLYF.

The chain links TRBV4-3 to TRBJ2-1; 10 nucleotides line up with TRBD2. CDR3 size: 17 residues. The ends lost 1 base at V and 4 bases at J; junction bases unmatched: 7. Looked up from germline, CDR1 is LGHNA and CDR2 is YSLEER. CDR3 in DNA: TGCGCCAGCAGCCAAGGCCTAGCGGGGGCCATATACAATGAGCAGTTCTTC. Protein: CASSQGLAGAIYNEQFF.

The rearrangement links TRBV5-1 to TRBJ1-2; D perhaps matches TRBD1 (6 bases). This CDR3 spans 15 amino acids. Germline V gene data show CDR1 as SGHRS and CDR2 as YFSETQ. Trimming stripped 3 bases from V and 7 bases from J, with 19 bases between. The CDR3 bases are TGCGCCAGCAGCTCAGGACAGAACCCCTACTCTGGCTACACCTTC. Translation: CASSSGQNPYSGYTF.

The chain couples TRBV27 to TRBJ1-1; the match to TRBD1 covers 8 bases. Looked up from germline, CDR1 is MNHEY and CDR2 is SMNVEV (reference sequence). The CDR3 sequence is 16 residues long. V gave up 1 base and J gave up 6 bases; unmatched junction bases: 10. This CDR3 is CASSLYRGEGYAEAFF. DNA for the CDR3: TGTGCCAGCAGTTTATACAGGGGGGAAGGATACGCTGAAGCTTTCTTT.

The chain combines TRBV6-6 with TRBJ2-3; TRBD1 agrees at 8 bases. CDR3 length: 15 residues. From germline, CDR1 is MNHNY and CDR2 SVGAGI (reference sequence). V lost 5 bases and J lost 4; bases outside the gene matches: 8. CDR3 loop: CASSTAGGRADTQYF. Here the CDR3 DNA reads TGTGCCAGCAGTACGGCAGGGGGCCGAGCAGATACGCAGTATTTT.

In nucleotides, the CDR3 is TGCGCCAGCAGCTGGACAGGGGGCTTGAGCACTGAAGCTTTCTTT. It is translated as CASSWTGGLSTEAFF. The genes are TRBV5-1 and TRBJ1-1; TRBD1 matches 11 bases. The germline V gene encodes CDR1 SGHRS and CDR2 YFSETQ. The CDR3 has 15 amino acids. The trim removed 3 bases at V and 4 bases at J, leaving 5 bases unmatched.

V usage is TRBV6-6 and J usage is TRBJ1-2; D might be TRBD1 (6 bases). V was cut by 0 bases and J by 3 bases, with 11 bases left in between. There are 15 residues in the CDR3. Germline V lookup: CDR1 MNHNY, CDR2 SVGAGI (reference sequence). The CDR3 DNA sequence: TGTGCCAGCAGTTACTCCGGACAGTCCGACTATGGCTACACCTTC. Protein product: CASSYSGQSDYGYTF.

Points on this clone: Other DNA sequences in the sample encode the same CDR3. The chain recombines TRBV5-1 with TRBJ1-1; 9 nucleotides line up with TRBD1. The CDR3 covers 16 residues. The ends lost 1 base at V and 3 bases at J; junction bases unmatched: 7. Germline CDR1 reads SGHRS; CDR2 reads YFSETQ. CDR3 sequence (DNA): TGCGCCAGCAGCTTGTGGACAGGGGAGGGCTACACTGAAGCTTTCTTT. As protein: CASSLWTGEGYTEAFF.

J is TRBJ1-5 and V is TRBV28, with 9 bases fitting TRBD1. Unmatched junction bases numbered 5, after V lost 5 bases and J lost 6 bases. Per germline, CDR1 MDHEN and CDR2 SYDVKM. The length of the CDR3 is 14 residues. This CDR3 is CASSQQGAGQPQHF. The CDR3 DNA reads TGTGCCAGCAGTCAACAGGGGGCAGGTCAGCCCCAGCATTTT.

The chain carries TRBV9 and TRBJ2-3; 10 nucleotides agree with TRBD1. CDR1 SGDLS and CDR2 YYNGEE come from the germline V gene. The CDR3 has 15 residues. V dropped 3 bases and J dropped 1; count of bases not matched to a gene: 2. The CDR3 protein is CASSDGTGGTDTQYF. The CDR3 coding sequence is TGTGCCAGCAGCGACGGGACAGGGGGCACAGATACGCAGTATTTT.

Turning to this clone: Other DNA sequences in the sample encode the same CDR3. The rearrangement uses TRBV5-5 and TRBJ2-7; maybe TRBD2 (6 bases). The germline V and J ends were trimmed by 0 bases and 0 bases, with 10 bases remaining between them. CDR1 and CDR2 from the germline V gene are SGHKS and YYEKEE (reference sequence). The CDR3 extends over 15 amino acids. CDR3 nucleotide sequence: TGTGCCAGCAGCTTGGCGTCCGGGAGCTCCTACGAGCAGTACTTC. This translates into CASSLASGSSYEQYF.

The rearrangement links TRBV2 to TRBJ2-3, with D possibly matching TRBD2 (5 bases). V lost 7 bases to trimming and J lost 5 bases, with 10 bases between them. Germline V gene lookup returns CDR1 SNHLY and CDR2 FYNNEI. This CDR3 has 12 residues. The CDR3 sequence: CASTKAVDTQYF. CDR3 DNA: TGTGCCAGCACCAAAGCGGTAGATACGCAGTATTTT.

The chain employs TRBV6-6 and TRBJ1-5; 7 bases fit TRBD1. The CDR3 extends over 15 amino acids. V lost 2 bases to trimming and J lost 3 bases; unmatched junction nucleotides: 4. Germline lookup yields CDR1 MNHNY and CDR2 SVGAGI (reference sequence). The CDR3 nucleotides read TGTGCCAGCAGTTACCAGACAGGGAACAATCAGCCCCAGCATTTT. This codes for CASSYQTGNNQPQHF.

The CDR3 sequence is CAWSVGLLGNQPQHF. The CDR3 nucleotides read TGTGCCTGGAGTGTGGGCCTGCTGGGCAATCAGCCCCAGCATTTT. The V gene is TRBV30, the J gene TRBJ1-5; D gene uncertain. V was cut by 0 bases and J by 2 bases, with 11 bases left in between. The CDR3 is 15 amino acids. Germline V lookup: CDR1 GTSNPN, CDR2 SVGIG (reference sequence).

The chain uses TRBV6-1 and TRBJ2-7; D possibly corresponds to TRBD1 (5 bases). Trimming pared 1 base from V and 2 bases from J, leaving 18 bases between. The V gene's germline CDR1 is MNHNS and CDR2 SASEGT. The CDR3 is 17 residues long. CDR3 sequence: CASSEVWVETDAYEQYF. Written as DNA, the CDR3 is TGTGCCAGCAGTGAAGTTTGGGTGGAGACAGATGCCTACGAGCAGTACTTC.

This chain joins TRBV15 and TRBJ1-5, with D uncertain. Germline CDR1 LNHNV, CDR2 YYDKDF (reference sequence). With 3 bases removed from V and 4 bases from J, the gap between germline ends came to 13 bases. This CDR3 is built from 15 residues. CDR3 sequence: CATSRARAANQPQHF. CDR3 DNA sequence: TGTGCCACCAGCAGGGCCCGGGCCGCTAATCAGCCCCAGCATTTT.